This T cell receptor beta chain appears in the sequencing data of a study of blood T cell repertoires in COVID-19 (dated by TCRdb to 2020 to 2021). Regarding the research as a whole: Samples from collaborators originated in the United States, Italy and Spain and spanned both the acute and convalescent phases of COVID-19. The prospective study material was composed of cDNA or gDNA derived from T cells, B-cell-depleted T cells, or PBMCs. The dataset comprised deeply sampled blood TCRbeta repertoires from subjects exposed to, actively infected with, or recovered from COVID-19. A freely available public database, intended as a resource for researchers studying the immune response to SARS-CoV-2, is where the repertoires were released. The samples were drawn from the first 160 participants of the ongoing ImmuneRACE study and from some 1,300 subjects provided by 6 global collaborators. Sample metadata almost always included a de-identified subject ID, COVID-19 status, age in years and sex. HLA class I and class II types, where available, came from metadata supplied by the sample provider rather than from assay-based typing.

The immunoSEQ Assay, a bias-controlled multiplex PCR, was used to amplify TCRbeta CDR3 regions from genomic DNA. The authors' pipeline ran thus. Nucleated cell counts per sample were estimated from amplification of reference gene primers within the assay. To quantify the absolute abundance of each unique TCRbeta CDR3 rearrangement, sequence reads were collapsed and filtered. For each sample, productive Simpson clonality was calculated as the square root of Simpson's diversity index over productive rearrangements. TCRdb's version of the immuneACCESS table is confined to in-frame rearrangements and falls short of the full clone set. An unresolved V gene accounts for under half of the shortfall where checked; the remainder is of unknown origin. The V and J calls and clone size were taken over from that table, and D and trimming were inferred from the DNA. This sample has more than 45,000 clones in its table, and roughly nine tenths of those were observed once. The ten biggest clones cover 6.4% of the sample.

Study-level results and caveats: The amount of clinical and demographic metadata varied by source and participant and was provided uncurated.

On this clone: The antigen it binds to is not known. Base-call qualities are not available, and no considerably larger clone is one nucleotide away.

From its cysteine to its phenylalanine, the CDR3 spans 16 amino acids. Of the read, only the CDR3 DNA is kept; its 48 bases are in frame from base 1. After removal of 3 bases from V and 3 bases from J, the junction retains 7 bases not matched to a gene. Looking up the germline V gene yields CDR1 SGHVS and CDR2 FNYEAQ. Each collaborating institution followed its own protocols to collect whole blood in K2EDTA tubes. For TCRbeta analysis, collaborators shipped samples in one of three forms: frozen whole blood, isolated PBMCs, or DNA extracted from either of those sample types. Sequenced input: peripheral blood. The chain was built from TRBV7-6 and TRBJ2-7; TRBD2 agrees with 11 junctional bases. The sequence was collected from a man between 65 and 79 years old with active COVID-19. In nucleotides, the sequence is TGTGCCAGCAGCTTCGGAACTAGCGGGGGCCTCTACGAGCAGTACTTC. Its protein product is CASSFGTSGGLYEQYF.